Here is one T cell receptor (beta chain) with its context. This sample was included in a study of blood T cell repertoires in COVID-19. Study as a whole: The cDNA or gDNA used as material had been derived from T cells, B-cell-depleted T cells, or PBMCs.

Recruitment covered about 26 US areas and drew participants whose ages spanned roughly 18 to 89 years. Donors were grouped by their self-reported clinical history. The assay was immunoSEQ multiplex PCR, and TCRdb's table has in-frame clones only and misses some. The table records 200,000 to 250,000 clones, 82% of them present only once. Sequenced input: PBMCs or T cells enriched from blood (not recorded which). The TCR sequence derives from a woman aged 55-70 years who had recovered from COVID-19.

DNA for the CDR3: TGCAGCGTTGACGTGACAGGGAGCTCCTACGAGCAGTACTTC. As protein: CSVDVTGSSYEQYF. V and J are TRBV29-1 and TRBJ2-7; 7 nucleotides agree with TRBD1. With V trimmed by 3 bases and J by 0 bases, 5 bases remained unmatched. Germline CDR1 SQVTM, CDR2 ANQGSEA. CDR3 length equals 14 residues.